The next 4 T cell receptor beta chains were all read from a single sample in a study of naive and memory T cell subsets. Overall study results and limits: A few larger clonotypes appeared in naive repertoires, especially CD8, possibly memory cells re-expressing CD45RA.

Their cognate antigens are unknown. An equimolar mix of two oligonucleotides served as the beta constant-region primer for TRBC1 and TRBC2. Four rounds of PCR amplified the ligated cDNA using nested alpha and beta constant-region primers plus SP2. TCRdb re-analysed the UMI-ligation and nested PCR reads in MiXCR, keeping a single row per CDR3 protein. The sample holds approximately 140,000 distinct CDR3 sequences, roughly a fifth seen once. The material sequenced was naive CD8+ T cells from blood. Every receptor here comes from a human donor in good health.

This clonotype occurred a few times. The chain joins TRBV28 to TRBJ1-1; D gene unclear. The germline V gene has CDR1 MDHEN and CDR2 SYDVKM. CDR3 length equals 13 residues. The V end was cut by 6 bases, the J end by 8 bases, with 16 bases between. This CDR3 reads CASSYKVVEEAFF. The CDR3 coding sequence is TGTGCCAGCAGCTATAAGGTGGTAGAAGAAGCTTTCTTT.

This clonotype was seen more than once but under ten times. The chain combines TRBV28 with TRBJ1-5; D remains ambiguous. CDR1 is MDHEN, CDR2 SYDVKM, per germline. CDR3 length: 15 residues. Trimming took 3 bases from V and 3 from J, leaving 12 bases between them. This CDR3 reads CASSLMQVNNQPQHF. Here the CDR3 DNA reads TGTGCCAGCAGTTTGATGCAGGTGAACAATCAGCCCCAGCATTTT.

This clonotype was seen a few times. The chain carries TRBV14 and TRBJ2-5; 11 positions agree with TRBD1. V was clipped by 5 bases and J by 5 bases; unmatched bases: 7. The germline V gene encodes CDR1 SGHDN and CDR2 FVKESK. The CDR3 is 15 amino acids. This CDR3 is CASSSGQGAMETQYF. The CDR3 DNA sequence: TGTGCCAGCAGCTCTGGACAGGGGGCTATGGAGACCCAGTACTTC.

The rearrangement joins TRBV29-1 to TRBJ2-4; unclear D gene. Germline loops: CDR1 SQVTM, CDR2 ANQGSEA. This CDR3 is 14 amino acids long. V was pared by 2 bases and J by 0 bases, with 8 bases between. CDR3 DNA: TGCAGCGTTGAACCATTTCTAGCCAAAAACATTCAGTACTTC. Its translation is CSVEPFLAKNIQYF.